This TCR beta chain was found in a study of CD8 T cells in ankylosing spondylitis. The CDR3 runs 12 residues. Germline CDR1 LNHNV, CDR2 YYDKDF (reference sequence). Losses at the gene ends were 3 bases for V and 13 bases for J; bases not matched to a gene: 5. The study, taken as a whole, reports: Past research had described some motif variants in reactive arthritis synovial fluid and blood.

Note on this clonotype: The antigen remains undetermined.

TCRdb passed the 5' RACE reads through MiXCR, listing each CDR3 protein once. The sample includes 240,000 or so distinct CDR3 sequences, roughly 10% seen only once; the top ten take 6% to 8%. This clonotype was sampled from a male donor with ankylosing spondylitis or in good health (not recorded which). The sequencing input was blood, either unsorted or a sorted T cell fraction (not recorded which). The V call is TRBV15, the J call TRBJ1-5; TRBD1 agrees at 8 bases. CDR3 DNA: TGTGCCACCAGCAGGGACAGGGCTTTTCAGCATTTT. Translation: CATSRDRAFQHF.